This entry concerns a single T cell receptor beta chain. Antigen specificity is unknown. Treatment noted: oral pan-JAK inhibitor, 5-10 mg twice daily. This entry comes from a study of CD8+ T cells in alopecia areata. Study-level results: For baseline CD8+ expansion, any link to response stays uncertain with one nonresponder.

TCR sequencing used cDNA made by reverse transcription of extracted RNA. The repertoire was sequenced with immunoSEQ multiplex PCR; TCRdb's copy has only in-frame clones and lacks some. The sample comprises over 150,000 clones, approximately 60% of which are singletons, and about 0.65% rests with the top ten. The receptor was derived from a human donor with alopecia areata. Source: CD4+ T cells sorted from blood, taken at week 4, from a patient treated with tofacitinib.

The CDR3 DNA reads TGCAGCGTTGAAGGCCCCGATGAGTATTTT. This encodes CSVEGPDEYF. The chain recombines TRBV29-1 with TRBJ2-3; D unclear. Germline lookup yields CDR1 SQVTM and CDR2 ANQGSEA. Trimming pared 1 base from V and 13 bases from J, leaving 9 bases between. The CDR3 covers 10 residues.